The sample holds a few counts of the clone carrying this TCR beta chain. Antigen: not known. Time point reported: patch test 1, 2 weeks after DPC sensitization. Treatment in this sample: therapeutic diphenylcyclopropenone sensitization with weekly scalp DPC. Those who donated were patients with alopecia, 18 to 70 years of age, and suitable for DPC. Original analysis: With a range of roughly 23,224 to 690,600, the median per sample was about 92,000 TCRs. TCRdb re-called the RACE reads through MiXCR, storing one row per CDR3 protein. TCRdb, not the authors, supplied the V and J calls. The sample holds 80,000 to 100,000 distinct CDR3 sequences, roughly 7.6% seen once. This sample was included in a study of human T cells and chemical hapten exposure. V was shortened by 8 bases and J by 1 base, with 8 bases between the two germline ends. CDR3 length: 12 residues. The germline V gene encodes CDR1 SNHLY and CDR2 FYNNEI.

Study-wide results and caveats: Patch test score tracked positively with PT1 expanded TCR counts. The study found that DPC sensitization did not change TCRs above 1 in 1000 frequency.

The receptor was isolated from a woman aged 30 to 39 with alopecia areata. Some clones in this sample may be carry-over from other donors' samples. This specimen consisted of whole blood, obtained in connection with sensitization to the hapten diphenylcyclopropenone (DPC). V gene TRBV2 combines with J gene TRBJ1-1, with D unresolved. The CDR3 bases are TGTGCCAGCGCGGCGGGGAACACTGAAGCTTTCTTT. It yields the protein CASAAGNTEAFF.